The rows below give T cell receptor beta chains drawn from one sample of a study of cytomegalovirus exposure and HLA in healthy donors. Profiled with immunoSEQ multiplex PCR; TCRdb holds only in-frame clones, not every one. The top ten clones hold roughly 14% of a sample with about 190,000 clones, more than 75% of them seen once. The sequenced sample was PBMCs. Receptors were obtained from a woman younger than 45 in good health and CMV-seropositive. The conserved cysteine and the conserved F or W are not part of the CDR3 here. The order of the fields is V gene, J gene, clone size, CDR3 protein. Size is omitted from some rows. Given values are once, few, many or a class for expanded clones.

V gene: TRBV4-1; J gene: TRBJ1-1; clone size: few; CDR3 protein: ASSQEGQGGTEAF
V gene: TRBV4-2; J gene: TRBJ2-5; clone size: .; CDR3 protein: ASSQDSGGETQY
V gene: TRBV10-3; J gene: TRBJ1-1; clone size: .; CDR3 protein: AIINRPGTEAF
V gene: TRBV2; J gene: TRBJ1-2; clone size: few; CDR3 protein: ASRAGSNYGYT
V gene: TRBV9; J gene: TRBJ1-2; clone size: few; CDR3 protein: ASSPPHARRGYT
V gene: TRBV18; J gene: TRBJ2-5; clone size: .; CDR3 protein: ASSPYNSQETQY
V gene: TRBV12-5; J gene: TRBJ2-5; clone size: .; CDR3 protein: ASGTQGVQETQY
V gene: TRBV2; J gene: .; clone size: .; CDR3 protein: ASSSSGNTYEQY
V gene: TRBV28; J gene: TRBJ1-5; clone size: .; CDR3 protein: ASSLRGTGNQPQH
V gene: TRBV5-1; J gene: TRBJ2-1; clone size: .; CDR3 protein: ASSLGTNTYNEQF
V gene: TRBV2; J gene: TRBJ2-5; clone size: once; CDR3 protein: ASSEQGLEKETQY
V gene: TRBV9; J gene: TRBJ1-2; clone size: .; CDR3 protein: ASSLRDKKPAFYGYT
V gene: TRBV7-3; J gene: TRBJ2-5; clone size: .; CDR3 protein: ASSSGAGGPETQY
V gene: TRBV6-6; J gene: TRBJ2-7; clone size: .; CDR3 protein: ASSFPGQGEEQY
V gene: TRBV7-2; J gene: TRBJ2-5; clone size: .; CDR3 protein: ASGGQGQETQY
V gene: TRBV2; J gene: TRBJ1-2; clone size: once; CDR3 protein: ASDDSSAYGYT
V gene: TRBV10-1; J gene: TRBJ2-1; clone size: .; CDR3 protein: ASSESRQGAHNEQF
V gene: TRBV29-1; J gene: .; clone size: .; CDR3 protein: SVAEGLAGYEQY